Listed below are T cell receptor beta chains from one sample, sequenced in a study of cytomegalovirus exposure and HLA in healthy donors. The method was immunoSEQ multiplex PCR; TCRdb's version includes in-frame clones alone and lacks a portion of them. The sample holds 150,000 to 200,000 clones, roughly 86% seen once. Sequenced material: PBMCs. These receptors were taken from a man younger than 35 in good health and CMV-seropositive. CDR3s include the opening cysteine and the closing phenylalanine or tryptophan. A D gene is named only where the DNA matches it firmly. Size tells how often a clone was seen (once, few, many) or the class of an expanded clone, and some rows leave it out.

v_call	clone_size	j_call	d_call	cdr3_aa	cdr3_nt
TRBV16	-	TRBJ2-2	-	CASSQSPTGETGELFF	TGTGCCAGCAGCCAATCCCCGACTGGAGAAACCGGGGAGCTGTTTTTT
TRBV7-8	-	TRBJ2-7	-	CASSLSGHRYEQYF	TGTGCCAGCAGCTTATCCGGACACCGCTACGAGCAGTACTTC
TRBV27	once	TRBJ2-1	-	CASSPVIGGFDEQFF	TGTGCCAGCAGTCCCGTGATAGGCGGTTTCGATGAGCAGTTCTTC
TRBV4-3	-	TRBJ2-7	-	CASSQDTLYF	TGCGCCAGCAGCCAAGATACTCTGTACTTC
TRBV5-1	-	TRBJ2-5	TRBD2	CASSPPGTSGTGAQYF	TGCGCCAGCAGCCCCCCTGGGACTAGCGGGACTGGAGCCCAGTACTTC
TRBV6-5	-	TRBJ2-1	-	CASSYSPGSPNEQFF	TGTGCCAGCAGTTACTCTCCGGGTTCTCCAAATGAGCAGTTCTTC
TRBV5-1	-	TRBJ2-3	-	CASSLGGGDGTDTQYF	TGCGCCAGCAGCTTGGGTGGAGGGGACGGCACAGATACGCAGTATTTT
TRBV5-1	-	TRBJ1-1	TRBD1	CASSSELPGGEAFF	TGCGCCAGCAGCTCCGAGTTGCCAGGGGGCGAAGCTTTCTTT
TRBV27	-	TRBJ2-7	-	CASSLNGLPYEQYF	TGTGCCAGCAGTTTGAACGGACTACCCTACGAGCAGTACTTC
TRBV5-4	-	TRBJ2-5	TRBD2	CASSLRLAGDETQYF	TGTGCCAGCAGCCTTAGACTAGCGGGGGACGAGACCCAGTACTTC
TRBV7-9	-	TRBJ1-1	-	CASRLDSPNTEAFF	TGTGCCAGCAGATTGGACAGCCCGAACACTGAAGCTTTCTTT
TRBV15	-	TRBJ2-3	-	CATNYYGPQYRGLLWEDTQYF	TGTGCCACCAATTATTATGGGCCCCAGTATCGGGGTCTCTTATGGGAAGATACGCAGTATTTT
TRBV27	-	TRBJ1-5	-	CASSLYGYSNQPQHF	TGCGCCAGCAGTTTATACGGGTATAGCAATCAGCCCCAGCATTTT
TRBV25-1	-	TRBJ2-7	TRBD1	CASRQGYEQYF	TGTGCCAGCAGACAGGGGTACGAGCAGTACTTC
TRBV7-8	-	TRBJ2-7	TRBD1	CASSFRQGSYEQYF	TGTGCCAGCAGCTTTAGACAGGGCTCCTACGAGCAGTACTTC
TRBV7-2	-	TRBJ2-2	TRBD2	CASSLDLAGHGELFF	TGTGCCAGCAGCTTAGACCTAGCGGGACATGGGGAGCTGTTTTTT
TRBV30	-	TRBJ1-4	TRBD1	CAWSVGQGHEKLFF	TGTGCCTGGAGTGTTGGACAGGGGCATGAAAAACTGTTTTTT
TRBV28	-	TRBJ2-7	-	CASRLRTAPYEQYF	TGTGCCAGCAGGCTTCGGACAGCGCCCTACGAGCAGTACTTC
TRBV5-1	once	TRBJ2-7	TRBD2	CASSPPGLAGGKGNEQYF	TGCGCCAGCAGTCCTCCGGGACTAGCGGGAGGGAAAGGGAACGAGCAGTACTTC
TRBV6-5	-	TRBJ2-3	TRBD1	CASRVQGMTDTQYF	TGTGCCAGCAGAGTACAGGGGATGACAGATACGCAGTATTTT
TRBV7-2	-	TRBJ2-5	TRBD2	CASSSGTSGSETQYF	TGTGCCAGCAGCTCCGGGACTAGCGGGAGTGAGACCCAGTACTTC
TRBV9	-	TRBJ1-2	-	CASSVAAGDYGYTF	TGTGCCAGCAGCGTAGCAGCAGGGGACTATGGCTACACCTTC
TRBV19	-	TRBJ2-6	-	CASTYLGGTGANVLTF	TGTGCCAGTACCTACCTAGGGGGAACTGGGGCCAACGTCCTGACTTTC
TRBV4-2	-	TRBJ2-6	-	CASSQDNTAGANVLTF	TGTGCCAGCAGCCAAGATAACACAGCTGGGGCCAACGTCCTGACTTTC
TRBV9	-	TRBJ2-4	TRBD1	CASSAWDSGIQYF	TGTGCCAGCAGCGCTTGGGACAGCGGCATTCAGTACTTC
TRBV7-8	few	TRBJ1-2	TRBD1	CASSRRTGVDGYTF	TGTGCCAGCAGCAGACGGACAGGGGTCGATGGCTACACCTTC
TRBV4-1	-	TRBJ2-1	TRBD2	CASSQGGQERGIDNEQFF	TGCGCCAGCAGCCAAGGGGGTCAAGAGCGGGGGATAGACAATGAGCAGTTCTTC
TRBV27	-	TRBJ1-2	-	CASRGDTRNYGYTF	TGTGCCAGCAGGGGGGACACCAGAAACTATGGCTACACCTTC
TRBV19	-	TRBJ2-2	TRBD1	CASSDRAWGGELFF	TGTGCCAGTAGTGACAGGGCCTGGGGCGGGGAGCTGTTTTTT
TRBV28	-	TRBJ2-7	TRBD2	CASLSGTSGYEQYF	TGTGCCAGCCTGTCCGGGACTAGCGGCTACGAGCAGTACTTC
TRBV7-9	-	TRBJ2-1	TRBD1	CASGGTGAYNEQFF	TGTGCCAGCGGGGGGACAGGTGCCTACAATGAGCAGTTCTTC
TRBV2	-	TRBJ2-3	TRBD1	CATLGQGSTDTQYF	TGTGCCACCCTAGGACAGGGGTCCACAGATACGCAGTATTTT
TRBV5-1	-	TRBJ2-3	-	CASSWRTSDTQYF	TGCGCCAGCAGCTGGCGAACTAGTGATACGCAGTATTTT
TRBV7-9	-	TRBJ2-1	TRBD2	CASSLGGRGSYNEQFF	TGTGCCAGCAGCTTAGGCGGGAGGGGTTCCTACAATGAGCAGTTCTTC
TRBV9	-	TRBJ1-3	-	CASSLGQQPSGNTIYF	TGTGCCAGCAGCCTCGGACAGCAGCCCTCTGGAAACACCATATATTTT
TRBV2	-	TRBJ1-3	-	CASIGDSSHSGNTIYF	TGTGCCAGCATAGGCGACTCTTCACACTCTGGAAACACCATATATTTT
TRBV28	-	TRBJ2-3	TRBD1	CASSLWRTGTDTQYF	TGTGCCAGCAGTTTATGGAGGACAGGGACAGATACGCAGTATTTT
TRBV27	-	TRBJ2-7	-	CASRRGPAYEQYF	TGTGCCAGCAGAAGGGGCCCTGCCTACGAGCAGTACTTC
TRBV6-1	few	TRBJ2-5	TRBD2	CASSEFSGGAETQYF	TGTGCCAGCAGTGAATTTAGCGGGGGGGCCGAGACCCAGTACTTC
TRBV28	-	TRBJ1-3	TRBD1	CASSPTGGTGNTIYF	TGTGCCAGCAGTCCTACAGGGGGCACTGGAAACACCATATATTTT